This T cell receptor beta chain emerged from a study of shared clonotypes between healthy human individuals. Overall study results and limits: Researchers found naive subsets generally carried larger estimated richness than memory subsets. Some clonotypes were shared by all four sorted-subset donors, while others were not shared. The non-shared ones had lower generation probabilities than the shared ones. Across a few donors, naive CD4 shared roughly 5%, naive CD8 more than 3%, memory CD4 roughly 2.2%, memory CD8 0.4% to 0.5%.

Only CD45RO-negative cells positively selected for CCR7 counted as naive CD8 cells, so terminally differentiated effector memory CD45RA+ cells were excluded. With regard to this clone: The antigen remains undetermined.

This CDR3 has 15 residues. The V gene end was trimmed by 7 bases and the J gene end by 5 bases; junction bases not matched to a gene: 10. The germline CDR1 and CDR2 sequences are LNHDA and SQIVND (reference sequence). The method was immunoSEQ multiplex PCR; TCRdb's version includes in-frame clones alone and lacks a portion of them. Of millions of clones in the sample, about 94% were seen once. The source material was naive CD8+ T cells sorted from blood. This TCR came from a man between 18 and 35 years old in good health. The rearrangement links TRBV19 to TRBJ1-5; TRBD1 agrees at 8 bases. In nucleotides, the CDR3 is TGTGCCAGTATCTCGGACAGGGAAGGCGATCAGCCCCAGCATTTT. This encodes CASISDREGDQPQHF.